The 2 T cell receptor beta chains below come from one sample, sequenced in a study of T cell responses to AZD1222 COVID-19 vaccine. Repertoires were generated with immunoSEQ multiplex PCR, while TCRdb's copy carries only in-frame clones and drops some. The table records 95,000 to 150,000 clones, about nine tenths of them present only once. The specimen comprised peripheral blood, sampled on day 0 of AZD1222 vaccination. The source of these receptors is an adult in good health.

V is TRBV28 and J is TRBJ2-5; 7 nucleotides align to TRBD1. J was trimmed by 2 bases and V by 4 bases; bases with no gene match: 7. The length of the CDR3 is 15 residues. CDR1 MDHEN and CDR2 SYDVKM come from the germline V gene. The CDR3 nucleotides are TGTGCCAGCAGTTCGCCGGGACAGACTCAAGAGACCCAGTACTTC. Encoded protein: CASSSPGQTQETQYF.

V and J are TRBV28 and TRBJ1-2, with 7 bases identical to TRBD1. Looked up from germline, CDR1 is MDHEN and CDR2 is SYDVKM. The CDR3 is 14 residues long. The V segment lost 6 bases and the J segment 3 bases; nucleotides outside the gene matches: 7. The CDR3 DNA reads TGTGCCAGCAGAGAGACAGGGCGCTACTATGGCTACACCTTC. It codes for CASRETGRYYGYTF.